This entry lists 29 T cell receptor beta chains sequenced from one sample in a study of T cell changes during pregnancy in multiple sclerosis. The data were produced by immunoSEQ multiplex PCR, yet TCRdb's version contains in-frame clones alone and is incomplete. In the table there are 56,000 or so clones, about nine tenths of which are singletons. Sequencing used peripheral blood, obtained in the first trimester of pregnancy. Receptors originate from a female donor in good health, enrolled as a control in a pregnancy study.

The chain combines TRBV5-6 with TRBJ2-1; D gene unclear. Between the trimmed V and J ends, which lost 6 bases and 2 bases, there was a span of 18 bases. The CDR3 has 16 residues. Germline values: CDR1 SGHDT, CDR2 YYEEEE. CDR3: CASTVIPLPTYNEQFF. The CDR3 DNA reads TGTGCCAGCACCGTCATTCCACTGCCGACCTACAATGAGCAGTTCTTC.

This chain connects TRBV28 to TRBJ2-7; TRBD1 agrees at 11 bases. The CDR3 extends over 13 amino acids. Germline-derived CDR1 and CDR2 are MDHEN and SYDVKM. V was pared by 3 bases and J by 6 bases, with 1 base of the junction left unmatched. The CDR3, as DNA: TGTGCCAGCAGTTTGGGACAGGGGGGCGAGCAGTACTTC. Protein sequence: CASSLGQGGEQYF. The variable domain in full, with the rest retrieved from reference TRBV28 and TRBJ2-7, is DVKVTQSSRYLVKRTGEKVFLECVQDMDHENMFWYRQDPGLGLRLIYFSYDVKMKEKGDIPEGYSVSREKKERFSLILESASTNQTSMYLCASSLGQGGEQYFGPGTRLTVT.

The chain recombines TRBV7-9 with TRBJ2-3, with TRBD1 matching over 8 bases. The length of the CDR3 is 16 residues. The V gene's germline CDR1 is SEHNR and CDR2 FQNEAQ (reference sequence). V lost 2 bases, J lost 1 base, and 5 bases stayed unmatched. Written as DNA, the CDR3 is TGTGCCAGCAGCTTACGAAGACAGGGGCGCACAGATACGCAGTATTTT. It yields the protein CASSLRRQGRTDTQYF. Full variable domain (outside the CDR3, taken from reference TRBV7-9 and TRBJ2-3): DTGVSQNPRHKITKRGQNVTFRCDPISEHNRLYWYRQTLGQGPEFLTYFQNEAQLEKSRLLSDRFSAERPKGSFSTLEIQRTEQGDSAMYLCASSLRRQGRTDTQYFGPGTRLTVL.

The CDR3 is CASSELAATDTQYF. The CDR3 nucleotides read TGTGCCAGCAGTGAACTGGCCGCCACAGATACGCAGTATTTT. The chain recombines TRBV2 with TRBJ2-3; no clear D gene. The CDR3 sequence is 14 residues long. Germline values: CDR1 SNHLY, CDR2 FYNNEI. Trimming shortened V by 2 bases and J by 2 bases, and 8 bases separated the two germline ends.

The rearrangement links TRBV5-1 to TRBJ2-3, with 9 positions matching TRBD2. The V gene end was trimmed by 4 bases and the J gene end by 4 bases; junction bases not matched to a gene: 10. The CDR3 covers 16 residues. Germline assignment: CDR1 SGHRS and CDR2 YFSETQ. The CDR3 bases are TGCGCCAGCAGCCTGGGCGGGAGGGCCGGCGCAGATACGCAGTATTTT. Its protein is CASSLGGRAGADTQYF. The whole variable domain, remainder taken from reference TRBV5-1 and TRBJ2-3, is KAGVTQTPRYLIKTRGQQVTLSCSPISGHRSVSWYQQTPGQGLQFLFEYFSETQRNKGNFPGRFSGRQFSNSRSEMNVSTLELGDSALYLCASSLGGRAGADTQYFGPGTRLTVL.

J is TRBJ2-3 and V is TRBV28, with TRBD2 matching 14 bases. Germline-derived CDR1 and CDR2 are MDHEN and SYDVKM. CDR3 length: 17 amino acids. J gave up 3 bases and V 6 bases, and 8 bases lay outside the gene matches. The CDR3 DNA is TGTGCCAGCAGGTCGGGGGGACTAGCGGGAGTAACAGATACGCAGTATTTT. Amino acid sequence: CASRSGGLAGVTDTQYF.

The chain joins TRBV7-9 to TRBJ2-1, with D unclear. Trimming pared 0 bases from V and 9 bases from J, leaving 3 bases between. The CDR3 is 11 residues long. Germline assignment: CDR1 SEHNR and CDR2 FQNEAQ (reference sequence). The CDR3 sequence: CASSLAGEQFF. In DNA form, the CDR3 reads TGTGCCAGCAGCTTAGCCGGTGAGCAGTTCTTC.

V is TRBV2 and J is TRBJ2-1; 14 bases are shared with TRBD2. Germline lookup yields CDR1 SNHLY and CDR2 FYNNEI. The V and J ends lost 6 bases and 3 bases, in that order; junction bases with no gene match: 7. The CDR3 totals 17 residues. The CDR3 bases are TGTGCCAGCAGCTATTCGGGACTAGCGGGAGTCTACAATGAGCAGTTCTTC. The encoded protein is CASSYSGLAGVYNEQFF.

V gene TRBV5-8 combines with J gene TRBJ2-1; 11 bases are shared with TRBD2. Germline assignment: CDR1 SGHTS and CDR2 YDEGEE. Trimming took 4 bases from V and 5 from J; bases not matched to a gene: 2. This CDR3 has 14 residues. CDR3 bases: TGTGCCAGCAGCGGGGGACTAGCGGACAATGAGCAGTTCTTC. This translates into CASSGGLADNEQFF.

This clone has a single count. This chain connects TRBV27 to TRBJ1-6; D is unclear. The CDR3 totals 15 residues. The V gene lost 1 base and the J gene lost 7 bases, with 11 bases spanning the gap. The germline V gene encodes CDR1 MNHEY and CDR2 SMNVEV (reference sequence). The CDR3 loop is CASSLYGPPNSPLHF. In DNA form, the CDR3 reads TGTGCCAGCAGTTTATATGGGCCTCCGAATTCACCCCTCCACTTT.

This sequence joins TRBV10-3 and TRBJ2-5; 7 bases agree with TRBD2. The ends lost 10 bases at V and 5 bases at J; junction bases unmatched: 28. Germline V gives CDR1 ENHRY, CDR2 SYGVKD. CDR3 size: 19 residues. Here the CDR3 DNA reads TGTGCCACGTGCCCATCTTTCGGTCGGGAGGAAGGGATGGCGGAGACCCAGTACTTC. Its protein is CATCPSFGREEGMAETQYF.

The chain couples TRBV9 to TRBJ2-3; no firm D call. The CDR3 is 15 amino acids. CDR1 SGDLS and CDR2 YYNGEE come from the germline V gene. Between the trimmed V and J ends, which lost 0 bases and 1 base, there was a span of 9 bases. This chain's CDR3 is CASSVALGGTDTQYF. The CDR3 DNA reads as TGTGCCAGCAGCGTAGCTTTGGGCGGCACAGATACGCAGTATTTT.

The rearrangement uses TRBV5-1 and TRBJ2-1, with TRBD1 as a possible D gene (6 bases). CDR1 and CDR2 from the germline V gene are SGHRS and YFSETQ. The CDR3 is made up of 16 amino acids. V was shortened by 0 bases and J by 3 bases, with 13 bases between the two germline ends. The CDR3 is CASSLEAGALYNEQFF. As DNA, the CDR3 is TGCGCCAGCAGCTTGGAGGCAGGGGCCCTCTACAATGAGCAGTTCTTC.

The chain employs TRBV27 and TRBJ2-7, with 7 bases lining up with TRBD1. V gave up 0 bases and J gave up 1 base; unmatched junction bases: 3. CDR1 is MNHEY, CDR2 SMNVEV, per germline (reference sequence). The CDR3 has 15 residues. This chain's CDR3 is CASSLSHRGSYEQYF. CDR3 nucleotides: TGTGCCAGCAGTTTATCTCACAGGGGTTCCTACGAGCAGTACTTC.

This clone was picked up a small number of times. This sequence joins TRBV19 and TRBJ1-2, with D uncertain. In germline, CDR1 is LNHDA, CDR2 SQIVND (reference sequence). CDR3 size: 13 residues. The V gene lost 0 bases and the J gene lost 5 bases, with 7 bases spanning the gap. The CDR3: CASSIDGIYGYTF. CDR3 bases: TGTGCCAGTAGTATAGACGGGATATATGGCTACACCTTC.

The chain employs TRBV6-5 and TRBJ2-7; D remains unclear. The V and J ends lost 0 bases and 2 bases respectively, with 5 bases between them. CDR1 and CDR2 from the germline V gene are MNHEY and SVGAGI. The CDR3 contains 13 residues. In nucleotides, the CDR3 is TGTGCCAGCAGTTACTCGACAACCTACGAGCAGTACTTC. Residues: CASSYSTTYEQYF.

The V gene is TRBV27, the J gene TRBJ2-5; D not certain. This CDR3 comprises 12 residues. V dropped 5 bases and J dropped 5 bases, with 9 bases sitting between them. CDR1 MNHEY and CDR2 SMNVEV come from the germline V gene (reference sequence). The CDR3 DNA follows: TGTGCCAGCAGTCCCGGTCCGGAGACCCAGTACTTC. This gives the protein CASSPGPETQYF.

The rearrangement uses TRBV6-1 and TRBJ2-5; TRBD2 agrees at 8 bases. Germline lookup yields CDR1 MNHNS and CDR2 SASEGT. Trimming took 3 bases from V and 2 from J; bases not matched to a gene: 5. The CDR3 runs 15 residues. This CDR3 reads CASSELSGGQETQYF. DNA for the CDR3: TGTGCCAGCAGTGAGTTAAGCGGGGGACAAGAGACCCAGTACTTC.

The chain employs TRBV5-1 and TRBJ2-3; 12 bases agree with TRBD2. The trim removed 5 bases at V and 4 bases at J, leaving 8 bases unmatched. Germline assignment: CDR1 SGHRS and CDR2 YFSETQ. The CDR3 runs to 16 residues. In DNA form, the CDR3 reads TGCGCCAGCAGACCGACTAGCGGGAGTCTGGCAGATACGCAGTATTTT. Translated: CASRPTSGSLADTQYF.

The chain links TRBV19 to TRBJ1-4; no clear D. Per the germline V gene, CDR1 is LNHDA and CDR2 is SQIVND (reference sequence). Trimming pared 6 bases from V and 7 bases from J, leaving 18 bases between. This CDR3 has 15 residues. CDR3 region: CASSYGVYWGEKLFF. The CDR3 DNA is TGTGCCAGTAGCTACGGGGTTTACTGGGGTGAAAAACTGTTTTTT. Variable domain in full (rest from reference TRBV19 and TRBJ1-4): DGGITQSPKYLFRKEGQNVTLSCEQNLNHDAMYWYRQDPGQGLRLIYYSQIVNDFQKGDIAEGYSVSREKKESFPLTVTSAQKNPTAFYLCASSYGVYWGEKLFFGSGTQLSVL.

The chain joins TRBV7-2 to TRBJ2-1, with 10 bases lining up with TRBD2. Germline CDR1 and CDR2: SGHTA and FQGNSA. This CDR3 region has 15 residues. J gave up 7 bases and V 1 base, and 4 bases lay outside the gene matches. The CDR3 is CASSLESGRVNEQFF. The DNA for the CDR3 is TGTGCCAGCAGCTTAGAAAGCGGGAGGGTGAATGAGCAGTTCTTC.

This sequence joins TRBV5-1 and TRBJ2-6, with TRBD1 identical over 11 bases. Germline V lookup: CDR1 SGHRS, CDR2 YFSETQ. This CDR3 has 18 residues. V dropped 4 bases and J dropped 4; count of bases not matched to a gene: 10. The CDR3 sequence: CASSRTGTGGSGANVLTF. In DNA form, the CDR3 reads TGCGCCAGCAGCCGCACCGGGACAGGGGGTTCCGGGGCCAACGTCCTGACTTTC. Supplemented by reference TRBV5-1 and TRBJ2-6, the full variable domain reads KAGVTQTPRYLIKTRGQQVTLSCSPISGHRSVSWYQQTPGQGLQFLFEYFSETQRNKGNFPGRFSGRQFSNSRSEMNVSTLELGDSALYLCASSRTGTGGSGANVLTFGAGSRLTVL.

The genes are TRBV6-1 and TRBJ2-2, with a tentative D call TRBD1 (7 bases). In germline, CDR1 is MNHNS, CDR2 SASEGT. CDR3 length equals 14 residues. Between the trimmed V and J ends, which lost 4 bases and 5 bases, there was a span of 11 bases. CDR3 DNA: TGTGCCAGCAGTGTCAGGGGGGATACCGGGGAGCTGTTTTTT. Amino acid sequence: CASSVRGDTGELFF.

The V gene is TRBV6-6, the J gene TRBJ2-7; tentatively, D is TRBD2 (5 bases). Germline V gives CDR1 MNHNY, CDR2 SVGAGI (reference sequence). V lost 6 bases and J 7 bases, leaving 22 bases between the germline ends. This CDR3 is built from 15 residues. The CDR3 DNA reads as TGTGCCAGCAGCTCACATAGAGCAGAGGGTACTGAGCAGTACTTC. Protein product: CASSSHRAEGTEQYF.

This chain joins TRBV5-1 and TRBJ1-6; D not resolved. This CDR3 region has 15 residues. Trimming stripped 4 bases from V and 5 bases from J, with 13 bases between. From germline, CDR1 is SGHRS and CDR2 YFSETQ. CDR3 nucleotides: TGCGCCAGCAGCCCAGGAGGCGGAAATAATTCACCCCTCCACTTT. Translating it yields CASSPGGGNNSPLHF.

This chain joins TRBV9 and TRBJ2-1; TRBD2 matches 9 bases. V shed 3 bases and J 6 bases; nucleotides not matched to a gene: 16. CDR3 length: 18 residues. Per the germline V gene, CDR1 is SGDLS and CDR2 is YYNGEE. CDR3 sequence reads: CASSAGSVAGGPSNEQFF. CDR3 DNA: TGTGCCAGCAGCGCGGGGTCGGTGGCGGGGGGGCCGAGCAATGAGCAGTTCTTC.

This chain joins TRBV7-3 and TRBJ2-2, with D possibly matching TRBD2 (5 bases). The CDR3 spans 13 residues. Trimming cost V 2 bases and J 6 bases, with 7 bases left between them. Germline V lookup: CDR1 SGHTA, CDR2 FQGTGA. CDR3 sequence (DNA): TGTGCCAGCAGCTTAGTTAGCGCCGGGGAGCTGTTTTTT. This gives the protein CASSLVSAGELFF.

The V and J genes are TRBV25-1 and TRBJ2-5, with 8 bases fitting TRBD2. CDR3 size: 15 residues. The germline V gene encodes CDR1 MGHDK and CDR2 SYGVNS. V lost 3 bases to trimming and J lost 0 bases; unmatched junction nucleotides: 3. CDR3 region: CASSDSGGYQETQYF. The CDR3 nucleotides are TGTGCCAGCAGTGATTCGGGGGGGTACCAAGAGACCCAGTACTTC.

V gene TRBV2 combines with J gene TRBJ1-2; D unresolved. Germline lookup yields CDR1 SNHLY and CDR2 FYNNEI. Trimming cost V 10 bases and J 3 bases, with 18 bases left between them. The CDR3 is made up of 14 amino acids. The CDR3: CATTYGRYHYGYTF. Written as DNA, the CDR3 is TGTGCCACCACGTACGGCAGGTACCACTATGGCTACACCTTC.